What follows are 30 T cell receptor beta chains derived from one specimen sequenced in a study of Ad26.COV2.S vaccination and SARS-CoV-2 variants. As for treatment: over 15 received Ad26.COV2.S at low or high dose, single or two shots; five or six received placebo; per-sample allocation not given. Day 63 after the first injection of vaccine or placebo was the sampling time. Here immunoSEQ multiplex PCR was the method, and the copy in TCRdb shows in-frame clones only, minus some. The sample includes roughly 450,000 clones, over 75% of them seen just once. This material consisted of peripheral blood, taken in a trial of Ad26.COV2.S vaccine versus placebo. The source of these receptors is a person between 18 and 65 years old who received the Ad26.COV2.S COVID-19 vaccine or a placebo.

In DNA form, the CDR3 reads TGCGCCAGCAGTGAGTCAGGATCAGGACTAGCGGGCTACAATGAGCAGTTCTTC. Translating gives CASSESGSGLAGYNEQFF. This sequence joins TRBV10-1 and TRBJ2-1; 11 bases are shared with TRBD2. Germline CDR1 is WNHNN and CDR2 is SYGVQD (reference sequence). The CDR3 length is 18 residues. V lost 0 bases, J lost 3 bases, and 7 bases stayed unmatched.

This clone was seen a handful of times. The chain carries TRBV9 and TRBJ1-6; D call uncertain. Trimming pared 4 bases from V and 0 bases from J, leaving 11 bases between. Germline V gene sequence: CDR1 SGDLS, CDR2 YYNGEE. This CDR3 has 16 amino acids. CDR3 bases: TGTGCCAGCAGCCCGAAGATGAGCTCCTATAATTCACCCCTCCACTTT. Its translation is CASSPKMSSYNSPLHF.

The rearrangement uses TRBV20-1 and TRBJ1-1; D is uncertain. Trimming took off 4 bases at V and 4 bases at J, with 7 bases between the two ends. Germline CDR1 is DFQATT and CDR2 is SNEGSKA (reference sequence). The CDR3 runs to 11 residues. CDR3 region: CSAKLVTEAFF. The DNA for the CDR3 is TGCAGTGCTAAGTTGGTCACTGAAGCTTTCTTT.

The chain has TRBV12-3 or TRBV12-4 and TRBJ2-7, with 8 bases lining up with TRBD2. The J segment lost 3 bases and the V segment lost 5 bases, leaving 3 bases of the junction unmatched. The CDR3 consists of 13 residues. CDR3 DNA: TGTGCCAGCAGTCGGACTAGCTTCTACGAGCAGTACTTC. This gives the protein CASSRTSFYEQYF.

A remark on this clone: The same CDR3 can be traced to other DNA sequences in this sample. The chain uses TRBV7-3 and TRBJ2-1, with D perhaps matching TRBD2 (5 bases). Looked up from germline, CDR1 is SGHTA and CDR2 is FQGTGA. This CDR3 has 15 residues. Deletions cut 2 bases from V and 0 bases from J, with 8 bases between. For the CDR3, the DNA is TGTGCCAGCAGCTTATTGGGGAGCTCCTACAATGAGCAGTTCTTC. It specifies CASSLLGSSYNEQFF.

The rearrangement uses TRBV7-9 and TRBJ2-7; no clear D. The CDR3 is 15 residues long. Germline CDR1 reads SEHNR; CDR2 reads FQNEAQ (reference sequence). Trimming cost V 6 bases and J 3 bases, with 18 bases left between them. In DNA form, the CDR3 reads TGTGCCAGCAGTCTTCAGAGTGGACCATTCTACGAGCAGTACTTC. Translating it yields CASSLQSGPFYEQYF.

The genes are TRBV11-2 and TRBJ2-1; 11 bases line up with TRBD2. J lost 6 bases, V lost 0 bases, and 4 bases had no gene match. The germline V gene encodes CDR1 SGHAT and CDR2 FQNNGV. CDR3 size: 16 residues. The CDR3 DNA reads as TGTGCCAGCAGCTTAGAAATAGCGGGAGGGTTCAATGAGCAGTTCTTC. It codes for CASSLEIAGGFNEQFF.

This rearrangement joins TRBV7-3 to TRBJ1-5, with TRBD1 as a possible D gene (5 bases). The CDR3 runs 13 residues. Between the trimmed V and J ends, which lost 5 bases and 5 bases, there was a span of 10 bases. CDR1 is SGHTA, CDR2 FQGTGA, per germline. The CDR3 is CASSLQADQPQHF. The CDR3 nucleotides read TGTGCCAGCAGCCTACAGGCAGATCAGCCCCAGCATTTT. Complete variable domain (other parts from reference TRBV7-3 and TRBJ1-5): GAGVSQTPSNKVTEKGKYVELRCDPISGHTALYWYRQSLGQGPEFLIYFQGTGAADDSGLPNDRFFAVRPEGSVSTLKIQRTERGDSAVYLCASSLQADQPQHFGDGTRLSIL.

This rearrangement joins TRBV18 to TRBJ2-1; a possible D gene is TRBD1 (6 bases). Trimming stripped 6 bases from V and 7 bases from J, with 16 bases between. The CDR3 sequence is 14 residues long. Per germline, CDR1 KGHSH and CDR2 LQKENI. The CDR3 sequence is CASSPQGLDNEQFF. DNA of the CDR3: TGTGCCAGCTCGCCTCAGGGGCTTGATAATGAGCAGTTCTTC.

This chain uses TRBV5-1 with TRBJ1-5; TRBD1 is a possible D gene (6 bases). CDR1 and CDR2 from the germline V gene are SGHRS and YFSETQ. Trimming stripped 1 base from V and 5 bases from J, with 19 bases between. There are 17 residues in the CDR3. The CDR3 sequence is CASSLNRDGFLDQPQHF. DNA of the CDR3: TGCGCCAGCAGCTTGAACAGGGATGGTTTTCTAGATCAGCCCCAGCATTTT. Supplemented by reference TRBV5-1 and TRBJ1-5, the full variable domain reads KAGVTQTPRYLIKTRGQQVTLSCSPISGHRSVSWYQQTPGQGLQFLFEYFSETQRNKGNFPGRFSGRQFSNSRSEMNVSTLELGDSALYLCASSLNRDGFLDQPQHFGDGTRLSIL.

This chain uses TRBV27 with TRBJ1-5; TRBD1 agrees at 7 bases. The CDR3 length is 14 residues. Germline lookup yields CDR1 MNHEY and CDR2 SMNVEV (reference sequence). The trim removed 6 bases at V and 4 bases at J, leaving 6 bases unmatched. CDR3 sequence: CASSTGQLNQPQHF. CDR3 sequence (DNA): TGTGCCAGCAGCACGGGACAGCTTAATCAGCCCCAGCATTTT.

This clone was picked up one time. Here the CDR3 DNA reads TGTGCCAGCTCACCAGTACTAGCGGGATACAATGAGCAGTTCTTC. This encodes CASSPVLAGYNEQFF. The chain is built from TRBV18 and TRBJ2-1, with 10 bases identical to TRBD2. The CDR3 consists of 15 residues. Germline CDR1 is KGHSH and CDR2 is LQKENI. The J segment lost 4 bases and the V segment lost 2 bases, leaving 2 bases of the junction unmatched.

The rearrangement uses TRBV7-8 and TRBJ2-7; 7 nucleotides agree with TRBD2. From germline, CDR1 is SGHVS and CDR2 FQNEAQ. CDR3 size: 14 residues. Germline trimming cut 5 bases from V and 2 bases from J; bases unmatched to any gene: 6. The CDR3 spells CASSPGLPAYEQYF. The CDR3 DNA follows: TGTGCCAGCAGCCCGGGACTACCCGCCTACGAGCAGTACTTC.

This chain uses TRBV20-1 with TRBJ2-1; no clear D. The V gene lost 6 bases and the J gene lost 8 bases, with 8 bases spanning the gap. CDR1 DFQATT and CDR2 SNEGSKA come from the germline V gene (reference sequence). The CDR3 has 10 residues. Written as DNA, the CDR3 is TGCAGTGCCGACATCGATGAGCAGTTCTTC. Translating gives CSADIDEQFF.

J is TRBJ2-1 and V is TRBV4-1, with TRBD2 matching over 11 bases. Germline lookup yields CDR1 MGHRA and CDR2 YSYEKL. The CDR3 is 15 amino acids. Trimming removed 7 bases from V and 6 bases from J; junction bases left unmatched: 8. The DNA of the CDR3 is TGCGCCAGCAAACTAGCGGGAGAGTCCGCCAATGAGCAGTTCTTC. This gives the protein CASKLAGESANEQFF.

The chain recombines TRBV10-3 with TRBJ2-7, with D perhaps matching TRBD2 (6 bases). Trimming left V 4 bases short and J 6 bases short, with 10 bases between. CDR1 and CDR2 (germline): ENHRY, SYGVKD. The CDR3 contains 12 residues. The CDR3 sequence is CAISVGGPEQYF. In nucleotides, the CDR3 is TGTGCCATCAGTGTCGGGGGTCCCGAGCAGTACTTC.

The rearrangement uses TRBV7-9 and TRBJ1-1, with TRBD1 as a possible D gene (6 bases). CDR1 and CDR2 (germline): SEHNR, FQNEAQ (reference sequence). The CDR3 contains 15 residues. Trimming stripped 1 base from V and 1 base from J, with 10 bases between. The CDR3 is CASSLDGGANTEAFF. In DNA, the CDR3 is TGTGCCAGCAGCTTAGACGGGGGCGCGAACACTGAAGCTTTCTTT.

V is TRBV9 and J is TRBJ2-1, with 7 bases identical to TRBD1. CDR3 size: 15 residues. The ends lost 3 bases at V and 5 bases at J; junction bases unmatched: 8. From germline, CDR1 is SGDLS and CDR2 YYNGEE. CDR3 residues: CASSDDRVLHNEQFF. The CDR3 DNA sequence: TGTGCCAGCAGCGACGACAGGGTGCTACACAATGAGCAGTTCTTC.

The rearrangement joins TRBV27 to TRBJ2-7; 7 nucleotides agree with TRBD1. Per germline, CDR1 MNHEY and CDR2 SMNVEV (reference sequence). CDR3 size: 14 residues. The trim removed 6 bases at V and 2 bases at J, leaving 7 bases unmatched. DNA of the CDR3: TGTGCCAGCAGAATCACAGGGGTGGCCTACGAGCAGTACTTC. Protein product: CASRITGVAYEQYF.

The chain joins TRBV9 to TRBJ1-3; D remains ambiguous. V lost 0 bases to trimming and J lost 0 bases, with 13 bases between them. CDR1 and CDR2 from the germline V gene are SGDLS and YYNGEE. The CDR3 contains 17 residues. For the CDR3, the DNA is TGTGCCAGCAGCGTAGGAACGACGAGGGTCTCTGGAAACACCATATATTTT. As protein: CASSVGTTRVSGNTIYF.

This chain joins TRBV6-5 and TRBJ2-5; D remains unclear. The CDR3 contains 14 residues. Trimming took off 0 bases at V and 2 bases at J, with 7 bases between the two ends. Per the germline V gene, CDR1 is MNHEY and CDR2 is SVGAGI. The CDR3 spells CASSYSRRQETQYF. The CDR3 region has the DNA TGTGCCAGCAGTTACTCAAGGCGTCAAGAGACCCAGTACTTC.

The chain combines TRBV5-5 with TRBJ2-7; perhaps TRBD1 as D (6 bases). V lost 6 bases, J lost 0 bases, and 10 bases lay in between. The germline V gene encodes CDR1 SGHKS and CDR2 YYEKEE (reference sequence). This CDR3 comprises 13 residues. The CDR3 DNA reads TGTGCCAGCATCCGGGACAACTCCTACGAGCAGTACTTC. It translates to CASIRDNSYEQYF. The variable domain in full, completed from reference TRBV5-5 and TRBJ2-7, reads DAGVTQSPTHLIKTRGQQVTLRCSPISGHKSVSWYQQVLGQGPQFIFQYYEKEERGRGNFPDRFSARQFPNYSSELNVNALLLGDSALYLCASIRDNSYEQYFGPGTRLTVT.

The chain has TRBV21-1 and TRBJ2-7; TRBD1, the table's D call, lacks a check against the DNA. TRBV21-1 is a pseudogene locus. The CDR3 covers 13 residues. CDR3 DNA sequence: TGTGCCGGCACGGGACAGGGTGTCTACGAGCAGTACTTC. Amino acid sequence: CAGTGQGVYEQYF.

The chain combines TRBV6-5 with TRBJ2-1; D uncertain. Germline V lookup: CDR1 MNHEY, CDR2 SVGAGI. V was trimmed by 0 bases and J by 7 bases, leaving 13 bases between them. The CDR3 totals 15 residues. CDR3 residues: CASSYSNSPRNEQFF. The CDR3 DNA follows: TGTGCCAGCAGTTACTCGAATTCTCCCAGGAATGAGCAGTTCTTC.

The chain carries TRBV29-1 and TRBJ2-3; D is undetermined. This CDR3 has 14 amino acids. Germline V gene data show CDR1 as SQVTM and CDR2 as ANQGSEA. Between the trimmed V and J ends, which lost 2 bases and 2 bases, there was a span of 11 bases. CDR3 sequence (DNA): TGCAGCGTTGAAAGCCCCTTTAACACAGATACGCAGTATTTT. Encoded protein: CSVESPFNTDTQYF.

This sequence joins TRBV10-3 and TRBJ2-2; 8 bases are shared with TRBD2. CDR1 is ENHRY and CDR2 is SYGVKD in the germline V gene. The V and J ends lost 6 bases and 6 bases, in that order; junction bases with no gene match: 12. The CDR3 extends over 16 amino acids. The CDR3 spells CAIREVAGLVAGELFF. The CDR3 DNA follows: TGTGCCATCAGAGAGGTAGCGGGACTCGTCGCCGGGGAGCTGTTTTTT.

As concerns this clone: The identical CDR3 is also encoded by other nucleotide sequences in the sample. This sequence joins TRBV11-3 and TRBJ2-7; TRBD1 is a possible D gene (6 bases). This CDR3 spans 13 amino acids. Germline CDR1 SGHNT, CDR2 YENEEA. Between the trimmed V and J ends, which lost 4 bases and 0 bases, there was a span of 7 bases. The CDR3 DNA reads as TGTGCCAGCAGCTCGGGACACTCCTACGAGCAGTACTTC. Translated, it gives CASSSGHSYEQYF.

The V and J genes are TRBV6-5 and TRBJ2-7, with 10 positions matching TRBD2. V dropped 6 bases and J dropped 4; count of bases not matched to a gene: 3. The CDR3 sequence is 13 residues long. CDR1 and CDR2 from the germline V gene are MNHEY and SVGAGI. CDR3 bases: TGTGCCAGCAGCTTACTAGCGGGATACGAGCAGTACTTC. Translation gives CASSLLAGYEQYF.

This clone was detected once. CDR3 nucleotide sequence: TGTGCCAGCAGCATAAGGGGCACTGAAGCTTTCTTT. This translates into CASSIRGTEAFF. This chain joins TRBV12-1 and TRBJ1-1; the table's TRBD1 call for D was not verified on the DNA. TRBV12-1 is described as a pseudogene. This CDR3 contains 12 residues.

In DNA form, the CDR3 reads TGTGCCAGCAGTTCTTCCGGGACAGGGGATTCAGATACGCAGTATTTT. This encodes CASSSSGTGDSDTQYF. This chain joins TRBV28 and TRBJ2-3, with 10 bases lining up with TRBD1. The germline CDR1 and CDR2 sequences are MDHEN and SYDVKM. The CDR3 runs to 16 residues. V lost 4 bases and J lost 4; bases outside the gene matches: 8. Filled out from reference TRBV28 and TRBJ2-3, the complete variable domain reads DVKVTQSSRYLVKRTGEKVFLECVQDMDHENMFWYRQDPGLGLRLIYFSYDVKMKEKGDIPEGYSVSREKKERFSLILESASTNQTSMYLCASSSSGTGDSDTQYFGPGTRLTVL.